The 18 T cell receptor beta chains in this list originate from one sample, sequenced in a study of siplizumab effects on memory and regulatory T cells (dated by TCRdb to the late 2010s). Library preparation used the immunoSEQ multiplex PCR assay. TCRdb obtained this table from immuneACCESS and retained in-frame rearrangements with V and J assigned. These tables miss some clones; where compared with another copy, unresolved V genes account for less than half of the shortfall, and the remainder is unexplained. The sample data list just over 40,000 clones, and about 89% of these were observed just once. Roughly 0.25% of the sample is held by the ten biggest clonotypes. Sequencing was carried out using naive CD4+ T cells sorted from blood. This specimen's cell subset or site label, interpreted: unstimulated naive T cells. The receptors come from a human donor in good health.

The V and J genes are TRBV9 and TRBJ1-1; D is ambiguous. This CDR3 has 14 residues. Between the trimmed V and J ends, which lost 0 bases and 4 bases, there was a span of 10 bases. The V gene's germline CDR1 is SGDLS and CDR2 YYNGEE. The CDR3 loop is CASSVALGFTEAFF. DNA for the CDR3: TGTGCCAGCAGCGTAGCTTTAGGGTTCACTGAAGCTTTCTTT. The entire variable domain, with the rest obtained from reference TRBV9 and TRBJ1-1, is as follows: DSGVTQTPKHLITATGQRVTLRCSPRSGDLSVYWYQQSLDQGLQFLIQYYNGEERAKGNILERFSAQQFPDLHSELNLSSLELGDSALYFCASSVALGFTEAFFGQGTRLTVV.

The gene calls are TRBV18 and TRBJ1-2; D may be TRBD1 (6 bases). Germline-derived CDR1 and CDR2 are KGHSH and LQKENI. This CDR3 is built from 13 residues. V lost 6 bases and J 7 bases, leaving 15 bases between the germline ends. CDR3 residues: CASSPSGEVGYTF. The CDR3 coding sequence is TGTGCCAGCTCCCCCTCAGGGGAAGTTGGCTACACCTTC.

This chain links TRBV2 with TRBJ1-3, with D possibly being TRBD1 (6 bases). The CDR3 is made up of 17 amino acids. CDR1 SNHLY and CDR2 FYNNEI come from the germline V gene. Trimming cost V 4 bases and J 0 bases, with 16 bases left between them. The CDR3 reads CASSVAGHHLSGNTIYF. CDR3 DNA: TGTGCCAGCAGTGTAGCGGGACATCACCTCTCTGGAAACACCATATATTTT.

This chain joins TRBV7-2 and TRBJ2-3, with D perhaps TRBD2 (7 bases). V dropped 0 bases and J dropped 4 bases, with 14 bases sitting between them. CDR3 length equals 16 residues. From germline, CDR1 is SGHTA and CDR2 FQGNSA. CDR3: CASSLAGGLFSDTQYF. The CDR3 nucleotides read TGTGCCAGCAGCTTAGCGGGGGGGCTCTTCTCAGATACGCAGTATTTT.

V is TRBV7-9 and J is TRBJ2-5; 7 bases match TRBD1. Trimming cost V 9 bases and J 2 bases; bases outside gene matches: 6. Germline V gene sequence: CDR1 SEHNR, CDR2 FQNEAQ (reference sequence). There are 13 residues in the CDR3. The CDR3 loop is CASDYRGQETQYF. The CDR3 bases are TGTGCCAGTGACTACAGGGGTCAAGAGACCCAGTACTTC. The full variable domain, in which reference TRBV7-9 and TRBJ2-5 provide the parts outside the CDR3, is DTGVSQNPRHKITKRGQNVTFRCDPISEHNRLYWYRQTLGQGPEFLTYFQNEAQLEKSRLLSDRFSAERPKGSFSTLEIQRTEQGDSAMYLCASDYRGQETQYFGPGTRLLVL.

The chain recombines TRBV6-6 with TRBJ2-1; D remains unclear. The CDR3 is 15 amino acids. Germline loops: CDR1 MNHNY, CDR2 SVGAGI (reference sequence). V was pared by 5 bases and J by 0 bases, with 11 bases between. The CDR3 coding sequence is TGTGCCAGCAGTCCCCGGCGGAGCTCCTACAATGAGCAGTTCTTC. It encodes CASSPRRSSYNEQFF.

The chain uses TRBV6-4 and TRBJ1-5, with 12 nucleotides matching TRBD1. CDR1 is MRHNA and CDR2 is SNTAGT in the germline V gene. Unmatched junction bases numbered 8, after V lost 6 bases and J lost 2 bases. The CDR3 is made up of 17 amino acids. The chain's CDR3 is CASRGTGGRQGNQPQHF. DNA for the CDR3: TGTGCCAGCAGGGGGACAGGGGGCCGGCAGGGCAATCAGCCCCAGCATTTT.

CDR3 DNA sequence: TGTGCCAGCAGCTTTCCAATATCCGGGGGCACAGATACGCAGTATTTT. It codes for CASSFPISGGTDTQYF. This rearrangement joins TRBV13 to TRBJ2-3; D is possibly TRBD2 (5 bases). Deletions cut 3 bases from V and 1 base from J, with 14 bases between. Germline values: CDR1 PRHDT, CDR2 FYEKMQ (reference sequence). This CDR3 contains 16 residues.

The V gene is TRBV6-5, the J gene TRBJ2-3; the D call may be TRBD1 or TRBD2 (7 bases each). Looked up from germline, CDR1 is MNHEY and CDR2 is SVGAGI. The CDR3 length is 13 residues. Trimming took 7 bases from V and 3 from J, leaving 11 bases between them. Here the CDR3 reads CASNQGGTDTQYF. The DNA of the CDR3 is TGTGCCAGCAACCAGGGGGGGACAGATACGCAGTATTTT.

The CDR3 sequence is CASSLLHRSGDIQYF. Written as DNA, the CDR3 is TGTGCCAGCAGCTTACTTCACAGGTCGGGAGACATTCAGTACTTC. The chain joins TRBV7-8 to TRBJ2-4; the D gene is possibly TRBD2 (6 bases). This CDR3 contains 15 residues. From germline, CDR1 is SGHVS and CDR2 FQNEAQ. With 2 bases removed from V and 8 bases from J, the gap between germline ends came to 16 bases.

V and J are TRBV6-5 and TRBJ1-2; weak D call: TRBD1 (5 bases). With 5 bases removed from V and 4 bases from J, the gap between germline ends came to 14 bases. CDR1 is MNHEY, CDR2 SVGAGI, per germline. The CDR3 has 14 amino acids. DNA of the CDR3: TGTGCCAGCAGTCCTACTGGGACCCTCTATGGCTACACCTTC. It encodes CASSPTGTLYGYTF.

The chain has TRBV5-6 and TRBJ2-2; D call uncertain. This CDR3 has 16 amino acids. The germline V gene encodes CDR1 SGHDT and CDR2 YYEEEE. The V gene lost 4 bases and the J gene lost 4 bases, with 17 bases spanning the gap. In nucleotides, the CDR3 is TGTGCCAGCAGCCGGATGGGCGGCGTTTCCACCGGGGAGCTGTTTTTT. Its protein product is CASSRMGGVSTGELFF.

The rearrangement links TRBV19 to TRBJ2-6, with D possibly TRBD1 on 5 matching bases. CDR1 LNHDA and CDR2 SQIVND come from the germline V gene (reference sequence). This CDR3 spans 15 amino acids. Trimming pared 2 bases from V and 4 bases from J, leaving 9 bases between. In DNA, the CDR3 is TGTGCCAGTAGTATATGGGGCTCCGGGGCCAACGTCCTGACTTTC. Protein: CASSIWGSGANVLTF. The entire variable domain, with the rest obtained from reference TRBV19 and TRBJ2-6, is as follows: DGGITQSPKYLFRKEGQNVTLSCEQNLNHDAMYWYRQDPGQGLRLIYYSQIVNDFQKGDIAEGYSVSREKKESFPLTVTSAQKNPTAFYLCASSIWGSGANVLTFGAGSRLTVL.

The V and J genes are TRBV6-1 and TRBJ2-7; D is unresolved. Trimming removed 7 bases from V and 4 bases from J, with 5 bases in between. This CDR3 is 10 amino acids long. CDR1 is MNHNS, CDR2 SASEGT, per germline. The CDR3 reads CASNYYEQYF. The DNA of the CDR3 is TGTGCCAGCAATTATTACGAGCAGTACTTC.

This chain uses TRBV10-1 with TRBJ2-1; the match to TRBD1 covers 9 bases. J lost 14 bases, V lost 5 bases, and 10 bases had no gene match. This CDR3 has 13 residues. Germline lookup yields CDR1 WNHNN and CDR2 SYGVQD (reference sequence). The CDR3 loop is CASSYTTGGKEFF. As DNA, the CDR3 is TGCGCCAGCAGTTATACCACAGGGGGCAAGGAGTTCTTC.

DNA of the CDR3: TGTGCCAGCAGCCGGGGACAGAACACCGGGGAGCTGTTTTTT. It is translated as CASSRGQNTGELFF. The chain recombines TRBV6-5 with TRBJ2-2; D perhaps matches TRBD1 (6 bases). Germline assignment: CDR1 MNHEY and CDR2 SVGAGI. The CDR3 is made up of 14 amino acids. The V end lost 6 bases, the J end lost 1 base, and 9 bases lay between the germline ends.

The chain employs TRBV5-1 and TRBJ1-4; D ambiguous. Trimming shortened V by 0 bases and J by 0 bases, and 6 bases separated the two germline ends. Germline V gene data show CDR1 as SGHRS and CDR2 as YFSETQ. The CDR3 is made up of 15 amino acids. Here the CDR3 reads CASSLVPATNEKLFF. The CDR3 nucleotides read TGCGCCAGCAGCTTGGTCCCCGCAACTAATGAAAAACTGTTTTTT.

The chain uses TRBV2 and TRBJ1-5, with D possibly being TRBD1 (5 bases). The germline gives CDR1 SNHLY, CDR2 FYNNEI. The V end lost 7 bases, the J end lost 0 bases, and 13 bases lay between the germline ends. The CDR3 runs 15 residues. CDR3 residues: CASKEGTTSNQPQHF. For the CDR3, the DNA is TGTGCCAGCAAAGAGGGGACTACTAGCAATCAGCCCCAGCATTTT.